One sample yielded the 21 T cell receptor beta chains listed below, sequenced in a study of cytomegalovirus exposure and HLA in healthy donors. Use of 60 Vbeta and 13 Jbeta primers characterized the PCR. Assay: immunoSEQ multiplex PCR; the TCRdb copy retains only in-frame clones and omits some. This sample carries tens of thousands of clones, roughly 78% of them seen once, and the ten largest clones take 9% to 14%. The sequencing input was PBMCs. The receptor set was obtained from a woman between 35 and 50 years old in good health and CMV-seropositive.

The chain links TRBV6-6 to TRBJ1-2; D call uncertain. The CDR3 totals 13 residues. V shed 6 bases and J shed 5 bases, with 13 bases lying between them. Germline CDR1 reads MNHNY; CDR2 reads SVGAGI (reference sequence). CDR3 residues: CASSQAAVYGYTF. The CDR3 region has the DNA TGTGCCAGCAGCCAAGCGGCCGTTTATGGCTACACCTTC.

This chain joins TRBV7-2 and TRBJ2-7; maybe TRBD2 (7 bases). V was clipped by 3 bases and J by 3 bases, with 15 bases between them. Germline values: CDR1 SGHTA, CDR2 FQGNSA. CDR3 length equals 15 residues. The CDR3 spells CASSLAAGGLYEQYF. DNA for the CDR3: TGTGCCAGCAGCTTGGCCGCCGGGGGGCTCTACGAGCAGTACTTC.

This chain links TRBV6-4 with TRBJ2-5, with D tentatively TRBD1 (7 bases). V dropped 6 bases and J dropped 0 bases, with 17 bases sitting between them. CDR1 and CDR2 from the germline V gene are MRHNA and SNTAGT. This CDR3 is 16 amino acids long. CDR3 sequence: CASRPLGGQDQETQYF. As DNA, the CDR3 is TGTGCCAGCAGGCCCCTGGGAGGACAGGACCAAGAGACCCAGTACTTC.

The chain couples TRBV6-1 to TRBJ2-1; D perhaps matches TRBD2 (6 bases). Trimming pared 0 bases from V and 12 bases from J, leaving 15 bases between. Germline V gene data show CDR1 as MNHNS and CDR2 as SASEGT. The CDR3 runs 14 residues. DNA for the CDR3: TGTGCCAGCAGTGAAGCAGGAGGGAAGGGTGTGCAGTTCTTC. This translates into CASSEAGGKGVQFF.

The CDR3 DNA follows: TGTGCCAGCAGTCCAGACAGGGGGAGACACGAGCAGTACTTC. It translates to CASSPDRGRHEQYF. This chain joins TRBV27 and TRBJ2-7; 9 nucleotides match TRBD1. The CDR3 spans 14 residues. Per the germline V gene, CDR1 is MNHEY and CDR2 is SMNVEV (reference sequence). V was clipped by 5 bases and J by 5 bases; unmatched bases: 7.

CDR3 amino acids: CASSVTLAGGYNEQFF. DNA for the CDR3: TGTGCCAGCAGCGTCACCTTAGCGGGGGGGTACAATGAGCAGTTCTTC. V usage is TRBV9 and J usage is TRBJ2-1, with 11 bases lining up with TRBD2. This CDR3 spans 16 amino acids. V shed 2 bases, J shed 4 bases, and the junction held 5 bases outside the gene matches. CDR1 is SGDLS and CDR2 is YYNGEE in the germline V gene. Using reference TRBV9 and TRBJ2-1 for the parts outside the CDR3, the full variable domain is DSGVTQTPKHLITATGQRVTLRCSPRSGDLSVYWYQQSLDQGLQFLIQYYNGEERAKGNILERFSAQQFPDLHSELNLSSLELGDSALYFCASSVTLAGGYNEQFFGPGTRLTVL.

V gene TRBV7-9 combines with J gene TRBJ2-2, with 7 bases matching TRBD2. From germline, CDR1 is SEHNR and CDR2 FQNEAQ (reference sequence). The V and J ends lost 4 bases and 0 bases, in that order; junction bases with no gene match: 8. This CDR3 contains 17 residues. The CDR3 spells CASSSLSGLANTGELFF. In DNA form, the CDR3 reads TGTGCCAGCAGCTCCCTCTCCGGACTAGCGAACACCGGGGAGCTGTTTTTT.

CDR3 nucleotide sequence: TGTGCCAGAAGCTTGTGGGACATTGGCGGCTACACCTTC. This sequence encodes CARSLWDIGGYTF. The chain employs TRBV5-3 and TRBJ1-2; a possible D gene is TRBD1 (6 bases). TRBV5-3 is an ORF, and what it does is uncertain. The ends were cut back, 1 base at V and 8 bases at J, with 12 bases in the middle. The CDR3 runs 13 residues.

The rearrangement uses TRBV5-1 and TRBJ2-2; D possibly corresponds to TRBD1 (6 bases). The CDR3 runs to 16 residues. Germline-derived CDR1 and CDR2 are SGHRS and YFSETQ. Trimming left V 2 bases short and J 3 bases short, with 14 bases between. The CDR3 loop reads CASSFTGTPYTGELFF. DNA for the CDR3: TGCGCCAGCAGCTTTACCGGGACACCATACACCGGGGAGCTGTTTTTT.

The chain links TRBV27 to TRBJ1-3; 7 bases fit TRBD1. V lost 2 bases and J lost 4; bases outside the gene matches: 5. This CDR3 comprises 15 residues. Germline-derived CDR1 and CDR2 are MNHEY and SMNVEV (reference sequence). CDR3 bases: TGTGCCAGCAGTTTAGATCGGACAGGCGGAAACACCATATATTTT. This gives the protein CASSLDRTGGNTIYF.

The chain has TRBV11-3 and TRBJ1-6, with unresolved D. The CDR3 loop spans 15 amino acids. The V gene lost 4 bases and the J gene lost 8 bases, with 15 bases spanning the gap. Germline V CDR1 and CDR2: SGHNT, YENEEA. The CDR3 bases are TGTGCCAGCAGCTCCAATAAGGTTGGAGATTCACCCCTCCACTTT. As protein: CASSSNKVGDSPLHF.

Concerning this clone itself: Mismatch with germline at one junction end may stem from a read error. This chain connects TRBV7-9 to TRBJ2-7; D is possibly TRBD1 (7 bases). The CDR3 totals 14 residues. Germline lookup yields CDR1 SEHNR and CDR2 FQNEAQ (reference sequence). DNA for the CDR3: TGTTCCAGCAGCTTAATCCAGGGGGGATACGAGCAGTACTTC. This translates into CSSSLIQGGYEQYF.

J is TRBJ2-5 and V is TRBV2; tentatively, D is TRBD2 (5 bases). V was cut by 8 bases and J by 4 bases, with 14 bases left in between. This CDR3 region has 13 residues. Germline V CDR1 and CDR2: SNHLY, FYNNEI. The DNA of the CDR3 is TGTGCCAGCCTAAGCGGTCCGGGAGAGACCCAGTACTTC. Protein sequence: CASLSGPGETQYF.

This clone has a handful of counts. The CDR3 DNA sequence: TGCGCCAGCAGCTTGGGCAGGGAAGGCGATGAGCAGTTCTTC. Its protein is CASSLGREGDEQFF. This chain connects TRBV5-1 to TRBJ2-1; TRBD1 might be the D (5 bases). The germline V and J ends were trimmed by 0 bases and 8 bases, with 12 bases remaining between them. Germline CDR1 is SGHRS and CDR2 is YFSETQ. The CDR3 length is 14 residues. Variable domain in full (rest from reference TRBV5-1 and TRBJ2-1): KAGVTQTPRYLIKTRGQQVTLSCSPISGHRSVSWYQQTPGQGLQFLFEYFSETQRNKGNFPGRFSGRQFSNSRSEMNVSTLELGDSALYLCASSLGREGDEQFFGPGTRLTVL.

The chain has TRBV5-1 and TRBJ2-7; 7 bases align to TRBD2. Germline V gene sequence: CDR1 SGHRS, CDR2 YFSETQ. This CDR3 has 16 residues. V dropped 6 bases and J dropped 5; count of bases not matched to a gene: 17. Here the CDR3 DNA reads TGCGCCAGCACCCCGGGAGGAGGACACCCCTATGACGAGCAGTACTTC. This codes for CASTPGGGHPYDEQYF.

The J gene is TRBJ2-5, the V gene TRBV5-1; a possible D gene is TRBD1 (5 bases). Germline assignment: CDR1 SGHRS and CDR2 YFSETQ. Trimming left V 0 bases short and J 5 bases short, with 14 bases between. CDR3 size: 15 residues. The CDR3 spells CASSLGTLGRETQYF. In DNA, the CDR3 is TGCGCCAGCAGCTTGGGGACGCTGGGGCGTGAGACCCAGTACTTC.

The genes are TRBV5-6 and TRBJ2-5; 8 bases align to TRBD1. Germline V gene lookup returns CDR1 SGHDT and CDR2 YYEEEE. The CDR3 covers 15 residues. After removal of 2 bases from V and 5 bases from J, the junction contained 8 bases not matched to a gene. DNA for the CDR3: TGTGCCAGCAGCTTTTCCACGACAGGGGTTGAGACCCAGTACTTC. Protein: CASSFSTTGVETQYF.

The chain uses TRBV5-1 and TRBJ1-2; D uncertain. V was pared by 0 bases and J by 2 bases, with 11 bases between. CDR1 and CDR2 from the germline V gene are SGHRS and YFSETQ. The CDR3 runs to 15 residues. CDR3 amino acids: CASSLGGADNYGYTF. CDR3 in DNA: TGCGCCAGCAGCTTGGGAGGAGCGGACAACTATGGCTACACCTTC.

Written as DNA, the CDR3 is TGTGCCAGCAGCGTAGCCAGTTATCTCGAAGAGACCCAGTACTTC. Its protein is CASSVASYLEETQYF. The chain recombines TRBV9 with TRBJ2-5; D ambiguous. Trimming removed 0 bases at V and 3 bases at J, with 12 bases between. Germline lookup yields CDR1 SGDLS and CDR2 YYNGEE. This CDR3 contains 15 residues.

This clone was picked up a small number of times. This chain uses TRBV29-1 with TRBJ1-2, with 9 bases lining up with TRBD1. Germline V gene sequence: CDR1 SQVTM, CDR2 ANQGSEA. The CDR3 contains 13 residues. V lost 2 bases, J lost 2 bases, and 0 bases stayed unmatched. The CDR3 region has the DNA TGCAGCGTTGAAACAGGGGGCAACTATGGCTACACCTTC. Translated, it gives CSVETGGNYGYTF.

The CDR3 sequence is CATSRRRGGTDTQYF. The CDR3 region has the DNA TGTGCCACCAGCCGCCGTCGGGGAGGCACAGATACGCAGTATTTT. The gene calls are TRBV15 and TRBJ2-3; possible D gene TRBD2, 5 bases. Per the germline V gene, CDR1 is LNHNV and CDR2 is YYDKDF (reference sequence). V was cut by 5 bases and J by 1 base, with 13 bases left in between. This CDR3 has 15 residues. Variable domain in full (rest from reference TRBV15 and TRBJ2-3): DAMVIQNPRYQVTQFGKPVTLSCSQTLNHNVMYWYQQKSSQAPKLLFHYYDKDFNNEADTPDNFQSRRPNTSFCFLDIRSPGLGDTAMYLCATSRRRGGTDTQYFGPGTRLTVL.